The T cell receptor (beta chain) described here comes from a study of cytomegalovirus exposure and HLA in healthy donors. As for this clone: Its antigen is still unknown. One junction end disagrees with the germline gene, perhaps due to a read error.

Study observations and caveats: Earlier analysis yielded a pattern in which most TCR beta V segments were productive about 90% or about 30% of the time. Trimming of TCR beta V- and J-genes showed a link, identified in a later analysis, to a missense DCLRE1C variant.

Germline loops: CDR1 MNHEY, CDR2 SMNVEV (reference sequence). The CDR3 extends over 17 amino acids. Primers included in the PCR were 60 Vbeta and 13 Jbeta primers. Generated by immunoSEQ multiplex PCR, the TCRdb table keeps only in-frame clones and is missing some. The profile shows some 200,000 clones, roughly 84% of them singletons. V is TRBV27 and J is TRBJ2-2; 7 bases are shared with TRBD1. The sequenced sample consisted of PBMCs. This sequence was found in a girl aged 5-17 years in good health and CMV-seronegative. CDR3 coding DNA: TGTGCCAGCAGTTTAGTCTCCGGGACAGCGAACATCGGGGAGCTGTTTTTT. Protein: CASSLVSGTANIGELFF.